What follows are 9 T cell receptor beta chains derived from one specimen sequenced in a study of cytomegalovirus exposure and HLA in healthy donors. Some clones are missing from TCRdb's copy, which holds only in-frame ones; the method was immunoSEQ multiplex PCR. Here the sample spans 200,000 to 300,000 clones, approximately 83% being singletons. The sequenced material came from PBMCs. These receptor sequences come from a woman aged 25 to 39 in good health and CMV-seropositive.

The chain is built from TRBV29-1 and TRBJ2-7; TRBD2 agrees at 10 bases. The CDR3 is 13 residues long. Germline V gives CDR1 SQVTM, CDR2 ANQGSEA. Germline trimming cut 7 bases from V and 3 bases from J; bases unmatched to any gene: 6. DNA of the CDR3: TGCAGCGCCAACCTAGCGGGAGTCTACGAGCAGTACTTC. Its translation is CSANLAGVYEQYF.

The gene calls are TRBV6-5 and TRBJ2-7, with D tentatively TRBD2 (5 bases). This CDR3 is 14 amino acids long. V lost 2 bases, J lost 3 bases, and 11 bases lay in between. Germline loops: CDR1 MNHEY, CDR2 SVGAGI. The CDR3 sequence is CASSYRGIGYEQYF. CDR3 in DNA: TGTGCCAGCAGTTACCGGGGAATCGGCTACGAGCAGTACTTC.

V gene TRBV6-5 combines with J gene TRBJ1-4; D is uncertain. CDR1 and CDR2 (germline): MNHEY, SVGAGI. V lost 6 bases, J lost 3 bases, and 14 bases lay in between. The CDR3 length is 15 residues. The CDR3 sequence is CASSRVVAANEKLFF. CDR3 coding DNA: TGTGCCAGCAGCCGCGTAGTAGCAGCTAATGAAAAACTGTTTTTT.

CDR3 nucleotide sequence: TGCGCCAGCAGCTTGAACCCGACGGGGAATGAAAAACTGTTTTTT. Translated: CASSLNPTGNEKLFF. V and J are TRBV5-1 and TRBJ1-4, with D uncertain. Germline V gives CDR1 SGHRS, CDR2 YFSETQ. This CDR3 contains 15 residues. The V gene lost 1 base and the J gene lost 5 bases, with 12 bases spanning the gap.

In DNA form, the CDR3 reads TGTGCCAGCTCACCCGCCCTTGGGTCTCAGGGCCCGAACACTGAAGCTTTCTTT. It translates to CASSPALGSQGPNTEAFF. This chain connects TRBV18 to TRBJ1-1, with D perhaps matching TRBD1 (5 bases). Trimming cost V 3 bases and J 1 base, with 21 bases left between them. This CDR3 region has 18 residues. Germline V lookup: CDR1 KGHSH, CDR2 LQKENI.

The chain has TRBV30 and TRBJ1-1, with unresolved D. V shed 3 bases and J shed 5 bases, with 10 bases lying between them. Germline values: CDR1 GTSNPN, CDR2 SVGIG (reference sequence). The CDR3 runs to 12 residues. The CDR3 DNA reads TGTGCCTGGAGATCCCTCCGGACTGAAGCTTTCTTT. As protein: CAWRSLRTEAFF.

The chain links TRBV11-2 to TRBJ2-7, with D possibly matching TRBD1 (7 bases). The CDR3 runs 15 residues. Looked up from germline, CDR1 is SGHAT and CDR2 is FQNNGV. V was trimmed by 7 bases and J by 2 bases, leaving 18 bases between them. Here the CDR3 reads CASTATSGGTYEQYF. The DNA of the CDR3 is TGTGCCAGCACGGCAACCTCAGGGGGGACCTACGAGCAGTACTTC.

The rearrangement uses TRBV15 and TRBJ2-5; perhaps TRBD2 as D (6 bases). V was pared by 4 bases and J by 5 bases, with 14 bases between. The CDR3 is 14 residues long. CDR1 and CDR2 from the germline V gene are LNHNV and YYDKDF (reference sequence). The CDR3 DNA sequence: TGTGCCACCAGCAACGGCGGAGGGTGGGAGACCCAGTACTTC. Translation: CATSNGGGWETQYF.

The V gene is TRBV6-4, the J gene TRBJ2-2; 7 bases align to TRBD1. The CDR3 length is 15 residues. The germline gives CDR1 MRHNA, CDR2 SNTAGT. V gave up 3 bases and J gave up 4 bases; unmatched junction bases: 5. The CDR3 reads CASSETGQFTGELFF. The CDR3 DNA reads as TGTGCCAGCAGTGAGACGGGACAGTTCACCGGGGAGCTGTTTTTT.